This TCR beta chain originates from a study of naive and memory T cell subsets. An equimolar mix of two oligonucleotides served as the beta constant-region primer for TRBC1 and TRBC2. TCRdb re-called the UMI-ligation and nested PCR reads with MiXCR, one entry per CDR3 protein. This table has thousands of distinct CDR3 sequences, more than 6% appearing once. The clonotype originates from a human donor in good health. The specimen sequenced was CD4+ TEMRA cells from blood. The subset denotes: effector memory re-expressing CD45RA, CD45RA+ CD27-.

The CDR3 DNA is TGTGCCAGCTCACCAAGGGGACGTCGGGGCAATCAGCCCCAGCATTTT. Its protein product is CASSPRGRRGNQPQHF. The genes are TRBV18 and TRBJ1-5; tentatively, D is TRBD1 (5 bases). The CDR3 spans 16 residues. CDR1 is KGHSH, CDR2 LQKENI, per germline. V was cut by 2 bases and J by 2 bases, with 13 bases left in between.